Sequencing of this T cell receptor (beta chain) was carried out in a study of blood T cell repertoires in COVID-19. At the level of the study: There were acute and convalescent COVID-19 samples, and they came from the United States, Italy and Spain.

TCRdb's copy holds only in-frame clones and misses some; the assay was immunoSEQ multiplex PCR. There are some 390,000 clones in the sample; around 84% occur only once, and 3% lies in the top ten. The germline V gene has CDR1 MGHDK and CDR2 SYGVNS. V dropped 4 bases and J dropped 2 bases, with 5 bases sitting between them. CDR3 length: 12 amino acids. This TCR came from a human donor in a cohort sampled during active COVID-19. Sequenced input: peripheral blood. J is TRBJ1-2 and V is TRBV25-1; D unclear. Here the CDR3 reads CASSAGNYGYTF. The CDR3 nucleotides are TGTGCCAGCAGTGCAGGAAACTATGGCTACACCTTC.